The rows below give T cell receptor beta chains drawn from one sample of a study of OX40 agonist ivuxolimab in advanced cancers. Generated by immunoSEQ multiplex PCR, the TCRdb table keeps only in-frame clones and is missing some. The sample consists of 60,000 to 85,000 clones, 90% of them appearing once. The specimen comprised CD4+ or CD8+ T cells sorted from blood, sampled in a trial of the OX40 agonist ivuxolimab. The receptors here all came from an adult with an advanced solid tumor such as melanoma, head and neck, liver or kidney cancer. Each CDR3 is given with its conserved first and last residue. A D gene is named only where the DNA matches it firmly.

D	V	J	DNA	CDR3
TRBD1	TRBV10-3	TRBJ2-7	TGTGCCATTCAAGGACAGGACACCTACGAGCAGTACTTC	CAIQGQDTYEQYF
TRBD2	TRBV30	TRBJ2-5	TGTGCCTGGAGTGTTACGGGGGGGTATCAAGAGACCCAGTACTTC	CAWSVTGGYQETQYF
NA	TRBV19	TRBJ2-6	TGTGCCAGTATAGGGGGGCGGGAGAGGCCTGGGGCCAACGTCCTGACTTTC	CASIGGRERPGANVLTF
NA	TRBV18	TRBJ2-5	TGTGCCAGCTCACCACCGGGCGCCTACAAAGAGACCCAGTACTTC	CASSPPGAYKETQYF
NA	TRBV6-6	TRBJ2-7	TGTGCCAGCAGTTACCCGGGGGTTGGCGAGCAGTACTTC	CASSYPGVGEQYF
TRBD2	TRBV7-2	TRBJ2-2	TGTGCCAGCAGCTTAAGGACTAGCGGGGAGCTGTTTTTT	CASSLRTSGELFF
NA	TRBV5-1	TRBJ1-4	TGCGCCAGCAGCACGGGCTTAGGGGAAAAACTGTTTTTT	CASSTGLGEKLFF
NA	TRBV9	TRBJ2-7	TGTGCCAGCAGCCCGACTTCGGGGGGCGCCCCCTACGAGCAGTACTTC	CASSPTSGGAPYEQYF
NA	TRBV18	TRBJ2-3	TGTGCCAGCTCACCACTAGTCTCGGGGAGTTCGGGCACAGATACGCAGTATTTT	CASSPLVSGSSGTDTQYF
TRBD1	TRBV2	TRBJ1-1	TGTGCCAGCACCCTACAACAGGGGACGAACACTGAAGCTTTCTTT	CASTLQQGTNTEAFF